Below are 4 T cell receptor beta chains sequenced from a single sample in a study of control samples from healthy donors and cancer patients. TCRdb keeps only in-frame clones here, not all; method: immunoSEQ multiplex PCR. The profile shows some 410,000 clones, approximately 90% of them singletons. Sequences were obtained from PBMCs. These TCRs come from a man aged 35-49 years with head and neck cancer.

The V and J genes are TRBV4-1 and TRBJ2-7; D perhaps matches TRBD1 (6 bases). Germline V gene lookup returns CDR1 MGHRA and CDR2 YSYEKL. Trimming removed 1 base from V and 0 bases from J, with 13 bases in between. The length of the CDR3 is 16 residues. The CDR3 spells CASSQGYTGISYEQYF. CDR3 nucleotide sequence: TGCGCCAGCAGCCAAGGGTATACAGGGATCTCCTACGAGCAGTACTTC.

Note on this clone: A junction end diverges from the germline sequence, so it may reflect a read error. The CDR3 nucleotides read TGTGCCAGCAGTTTCCAACGACAGGTCTCCATAGACTTC. Translating it yields CASSFQRQVSIDF. The chain recombines TRBV28 with TRBJ2-7, with D tentatively TRBD1 (6 bases). Germline V gene data show CDR1 as MDHEN and CDR2 as SYDVKM. The length of the CDR3 is 13 residues.

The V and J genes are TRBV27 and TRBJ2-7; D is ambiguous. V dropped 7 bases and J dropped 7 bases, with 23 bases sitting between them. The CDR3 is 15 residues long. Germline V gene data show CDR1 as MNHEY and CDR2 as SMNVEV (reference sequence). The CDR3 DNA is TGTGCCAGCACCCGAGACGCATCCCCGGTGTGGGAGCAGTACTTC. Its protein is CASTRDASPVWEQYF.

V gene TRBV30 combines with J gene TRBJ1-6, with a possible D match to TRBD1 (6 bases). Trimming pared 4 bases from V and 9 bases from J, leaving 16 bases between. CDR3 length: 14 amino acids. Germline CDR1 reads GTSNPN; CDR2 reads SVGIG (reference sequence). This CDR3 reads CAWTLGAGVSPLHF. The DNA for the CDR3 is TGTGCCTGGACGCTGGGGGCAGGGGTTTCACCCCTCCACTTT.